The table lists the clone carrying this T cell receptor (beta chain) with many counts. This specimen comes from a study of tumor and adjacent non-tumor tissue in lung cancer. Trimming pared 5 bases from V and 4 bases from J, leaving 20 bases between. Germline V gives CDR1 PRHDT, CDR2 FYEKMQ (reference sequence). The CDR3 extends over 16 amino acids. This sample's RNA came from whole unsorted tissue. TCRbeta libraries were built with three rounds of nested PCR, modified from ARM-PCR. TCRdb passed the multiplex PCR reads through MiXCR, listing each CDR3 protein once. In the table there are about 85,000 distinct CDR3 sequences, approximately 57% of which are singletons.

Sequences were obtained from lung tumor tissue. The receptor comes from a man between 65 and 85 years old with non-small cell lung cancer. This sequence joins TRBV13 and TRBJ2-5, with D tentatively TRBD2 (5 bases). Here the CDR3 reads CASSQKSTLGRETQYF. As DNA, the CDR3 is TGTGCCAGCAGCCAAAAATCGACCCTAGGGAGAGAGACCCAGTACTTC.